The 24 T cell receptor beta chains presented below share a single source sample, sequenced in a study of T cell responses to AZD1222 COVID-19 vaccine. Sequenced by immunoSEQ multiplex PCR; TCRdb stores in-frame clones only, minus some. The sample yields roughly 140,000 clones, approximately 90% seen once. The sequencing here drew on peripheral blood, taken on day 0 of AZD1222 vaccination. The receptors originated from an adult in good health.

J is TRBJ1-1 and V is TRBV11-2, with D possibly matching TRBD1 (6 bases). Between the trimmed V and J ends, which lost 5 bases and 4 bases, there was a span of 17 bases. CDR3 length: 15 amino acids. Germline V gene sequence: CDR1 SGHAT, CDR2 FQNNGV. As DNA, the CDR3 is TGTGCCAGCAGCACCCGAGTGGGGGCGCGCACTGAAGCTTTCTTT. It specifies CASSTRVGARTEAFF.

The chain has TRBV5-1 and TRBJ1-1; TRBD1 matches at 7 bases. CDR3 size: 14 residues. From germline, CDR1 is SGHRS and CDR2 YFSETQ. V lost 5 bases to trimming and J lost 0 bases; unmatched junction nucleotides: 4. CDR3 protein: CASRRDSMNTEAFF. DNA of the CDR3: TGCGCCAGCAGGAGGGACAGCATGAACACTGAAGCTTTCTTT.

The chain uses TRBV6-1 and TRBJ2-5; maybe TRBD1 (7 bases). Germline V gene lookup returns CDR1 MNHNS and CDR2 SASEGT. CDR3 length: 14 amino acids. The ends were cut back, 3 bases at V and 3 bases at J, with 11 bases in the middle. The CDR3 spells CASSEAGQKETQYF. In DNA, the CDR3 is TGTGCCAGCAGTGAGGCGGGACAGAAAGAGACCCAGTACTTC.

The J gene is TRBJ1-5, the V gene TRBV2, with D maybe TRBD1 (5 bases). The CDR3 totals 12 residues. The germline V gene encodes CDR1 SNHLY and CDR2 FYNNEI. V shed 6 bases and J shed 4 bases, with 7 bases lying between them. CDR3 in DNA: TGTGCCAGCAGGACAGAGAATCAGCCCCAGCATTTT. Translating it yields CASRTENQPQHF. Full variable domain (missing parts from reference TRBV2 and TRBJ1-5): EPEVTQTPSHQVTQMGQEVILRCVPISNHLYFYWYRQILGQKVEFLVSFYNNEISEKSEIFDDQFSVERPDGSNFTLKIRSTKLEDSAMYFCASRTENQPQHFGDGTRLSIL.

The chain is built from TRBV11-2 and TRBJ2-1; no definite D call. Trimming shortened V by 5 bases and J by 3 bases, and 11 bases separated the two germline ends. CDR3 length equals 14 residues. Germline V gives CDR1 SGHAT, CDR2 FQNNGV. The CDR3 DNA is TGTGCCAGCAGCGGGCGCCAATACTACAATGAGCAGTTCTTC. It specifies CASSGRQYYNEQFF. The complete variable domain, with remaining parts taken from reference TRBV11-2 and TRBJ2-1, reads EAGVAQSPRYKIIEKRQSVAFWCNPISGHATLYWYQQILGQGPKLLIQFQNNGVVDDSQLPKDRFSAERLKGVDSTLKIQPAKLEDSAVYLCASSGRQYYNEQFFGPGTRLTVL.

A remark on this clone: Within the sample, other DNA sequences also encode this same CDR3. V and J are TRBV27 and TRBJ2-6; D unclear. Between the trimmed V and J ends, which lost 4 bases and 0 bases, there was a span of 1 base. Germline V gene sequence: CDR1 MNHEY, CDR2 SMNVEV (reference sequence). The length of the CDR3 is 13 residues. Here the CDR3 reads CASSSSGANVLTF. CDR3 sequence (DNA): TGTGCCAGCAGTTCCTCTGGGGCCAACGTCCTGACTTTC.

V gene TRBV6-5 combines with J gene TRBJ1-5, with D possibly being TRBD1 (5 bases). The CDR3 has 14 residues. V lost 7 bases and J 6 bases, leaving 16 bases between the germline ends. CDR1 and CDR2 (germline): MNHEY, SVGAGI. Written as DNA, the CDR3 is TGTGCCAGCACCCCTGGGGGTAGTGGTCAGCCCCAGCATTTT. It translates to CASTPGGSGQPQHF.

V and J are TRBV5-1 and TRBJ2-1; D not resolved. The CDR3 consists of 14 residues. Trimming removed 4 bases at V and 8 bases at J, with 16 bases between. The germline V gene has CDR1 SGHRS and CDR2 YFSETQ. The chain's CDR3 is CASSRPPYHDEQFF. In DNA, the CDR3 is TGCGCCAGCAGCCGACCCCCATATCACGATGAGCAGTTCTTC.

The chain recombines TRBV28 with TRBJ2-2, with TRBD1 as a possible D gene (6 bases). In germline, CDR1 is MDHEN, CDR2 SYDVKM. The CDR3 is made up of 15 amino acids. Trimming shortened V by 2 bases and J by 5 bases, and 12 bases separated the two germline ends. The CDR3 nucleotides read TGTGCCAGCAGTTTAGCTTGGCAGGGGACCGGGGAGCTGTTTTTT. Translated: CASSLAWQGTGELFF.

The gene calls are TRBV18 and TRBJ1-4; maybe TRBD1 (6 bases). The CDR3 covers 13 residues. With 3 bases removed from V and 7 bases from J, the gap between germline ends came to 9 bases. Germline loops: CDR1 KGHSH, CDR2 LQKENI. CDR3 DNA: TGTGCCAGCTCACCGGGGGCGGCTGAAAAACTGTTTTTT. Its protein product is CASSPGAAEKLFF.

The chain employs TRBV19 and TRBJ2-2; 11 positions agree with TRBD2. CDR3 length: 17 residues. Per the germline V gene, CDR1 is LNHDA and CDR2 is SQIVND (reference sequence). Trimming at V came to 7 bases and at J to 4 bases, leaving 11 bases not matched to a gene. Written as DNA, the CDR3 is TGTGCCAGTACTGCACTAGCGGGAGTTGTAGGCACCGGGGAGCTGTTTTTT. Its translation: CASTALAGVVGTGELFF.

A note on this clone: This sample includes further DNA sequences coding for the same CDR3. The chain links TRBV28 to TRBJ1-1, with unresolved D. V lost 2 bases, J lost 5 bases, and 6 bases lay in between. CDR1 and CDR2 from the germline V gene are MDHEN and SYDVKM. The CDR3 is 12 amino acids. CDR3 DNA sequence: TGTGCCAGCAGTTTAGTGGGGACTGAAGCTTTCTTT. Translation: CASSLVGTEAFF.

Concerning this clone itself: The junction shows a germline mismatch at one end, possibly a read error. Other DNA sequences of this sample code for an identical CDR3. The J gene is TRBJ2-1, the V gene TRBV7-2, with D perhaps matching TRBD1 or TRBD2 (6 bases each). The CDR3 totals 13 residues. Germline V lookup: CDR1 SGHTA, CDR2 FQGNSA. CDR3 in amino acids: CASSLGGHNEQFF. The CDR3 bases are TGTGCCAGCAGTTTAGGGGGGCACAATGAGCAGTTCTTC.

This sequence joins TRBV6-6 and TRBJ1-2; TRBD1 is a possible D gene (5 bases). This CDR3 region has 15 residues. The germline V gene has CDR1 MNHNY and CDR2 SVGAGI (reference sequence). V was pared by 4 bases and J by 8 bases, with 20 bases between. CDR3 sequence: CASSSGGSPMRGYTF. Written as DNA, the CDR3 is TGTGCCAGCAGTTCCGGGGGTTCCCCCATGCGGGGCTACACCTTC.

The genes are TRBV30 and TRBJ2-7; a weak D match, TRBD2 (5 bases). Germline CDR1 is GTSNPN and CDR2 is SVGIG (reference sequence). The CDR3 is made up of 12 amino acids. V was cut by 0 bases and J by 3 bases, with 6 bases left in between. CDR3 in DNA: TGTGCCTGGAGTGTCGCGGGCTACGAGCAGTACTTC. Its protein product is CAWSVAGYEQYF.

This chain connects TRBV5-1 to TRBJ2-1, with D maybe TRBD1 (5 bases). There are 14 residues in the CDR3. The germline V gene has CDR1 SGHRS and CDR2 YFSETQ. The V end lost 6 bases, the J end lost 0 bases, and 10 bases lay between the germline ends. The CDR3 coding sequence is TGCGCCAGCACCCTGACAGACTCCTACAATGAGCAGTTCTTC. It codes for CASTLTDSYNEQFF.

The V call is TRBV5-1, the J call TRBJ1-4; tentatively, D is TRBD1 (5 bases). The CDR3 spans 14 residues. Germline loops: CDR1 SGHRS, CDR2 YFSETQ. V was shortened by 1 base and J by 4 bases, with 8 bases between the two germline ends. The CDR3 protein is CASSLTGVNEKLFF. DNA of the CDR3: TGCGCCAGCAGCTTGACAGGCGTTAATGAAAAACTGTTTTTT.

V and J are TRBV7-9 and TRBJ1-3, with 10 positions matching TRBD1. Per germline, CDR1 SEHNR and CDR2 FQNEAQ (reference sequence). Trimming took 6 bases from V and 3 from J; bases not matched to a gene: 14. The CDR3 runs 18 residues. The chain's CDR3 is CASRQKLDRGPVGNTIYF. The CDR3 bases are TGTGCCAGCAGACAAAAACTAGACAGGGGGCCTGTTGGAAACACCATATATTTT.

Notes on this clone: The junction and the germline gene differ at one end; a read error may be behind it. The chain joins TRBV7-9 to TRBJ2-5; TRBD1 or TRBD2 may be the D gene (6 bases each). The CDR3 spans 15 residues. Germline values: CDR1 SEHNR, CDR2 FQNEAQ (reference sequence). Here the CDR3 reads CASSLVGGGKETQYF. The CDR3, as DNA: TGTGCCAGCAGTTTAGTGGGGGGCGGGAAAGAGACCCAGTACTTC.

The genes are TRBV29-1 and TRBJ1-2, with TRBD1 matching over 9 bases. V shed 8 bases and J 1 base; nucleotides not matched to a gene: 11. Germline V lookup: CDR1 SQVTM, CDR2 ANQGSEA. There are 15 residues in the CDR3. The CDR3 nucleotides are TGCAGCTCCGATTCCCAGGACAGGGGTAACTATGGCTACACCTTC. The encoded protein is CSSDSQDRGNYGYTF.

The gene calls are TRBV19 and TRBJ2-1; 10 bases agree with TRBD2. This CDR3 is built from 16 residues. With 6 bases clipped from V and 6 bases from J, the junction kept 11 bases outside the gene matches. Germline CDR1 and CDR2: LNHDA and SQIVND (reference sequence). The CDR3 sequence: CASSPGGSGRGNEQFF. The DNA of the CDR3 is TGTGCCAGTAGCCCGGGGGGAAGCGGGAGGGGCAATGAGCAGTTCTTC.

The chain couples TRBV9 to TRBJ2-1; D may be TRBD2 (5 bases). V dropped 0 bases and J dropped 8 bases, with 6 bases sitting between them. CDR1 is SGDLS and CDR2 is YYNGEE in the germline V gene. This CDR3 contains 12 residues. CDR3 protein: CASSVEGDEQFF. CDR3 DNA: TGTGCCAGCAGCGTAGAGGGAGATGAGCAGTTCTTC.

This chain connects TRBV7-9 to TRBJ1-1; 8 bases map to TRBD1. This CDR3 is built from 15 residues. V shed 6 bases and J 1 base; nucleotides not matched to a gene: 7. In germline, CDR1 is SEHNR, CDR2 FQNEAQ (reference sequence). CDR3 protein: CASSSGQEANTEAFF. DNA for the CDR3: TGTGCCAGCAGTTCGGGACAGGAGGCGAACACTGAAGCTTTCTTT.

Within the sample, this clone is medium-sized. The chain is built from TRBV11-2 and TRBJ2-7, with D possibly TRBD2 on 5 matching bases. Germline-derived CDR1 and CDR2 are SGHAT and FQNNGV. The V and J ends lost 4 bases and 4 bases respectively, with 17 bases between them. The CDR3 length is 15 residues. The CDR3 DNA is TGTGCCAGCAGCTCCAAGAGCGGAACCCTTTACGAGCAGTACTTC. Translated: CASSSKSGTLYEQYF.